This passage covers 9 T cell receptor beta chains from one sample sequenced in a study of early T cells in non-severe SARS-CoV-2 infection (dated by TCRdb to the early 2020s). The library was prepared using 5' RACE. This sample was sequenced with a NextSeq 500. The public reads were run again by TCRdb, first through fastp at Q25 and then through MiXCR, and only productive beta chains were kept. Every CDR3 protein is listed once, alongside the most common genes and DNA of its rows. A total of about 97,000 distinct CDR3 sequences appear in this sample, 11% of them only once. Jointly, the top ten make up approximately 4.5% of the sample. The specimen was whole blood, collected at baseline. The source of these receptors is an adult who was a healthcare worker with PCR-confirmed SARS-CoV-2 infection or an uninfected control (not recorded which).

The genes are TRBV30 and TRBJ2-3; D not resolved. The CDR3 has 12 amino acids. The V gene's germline CDR1 is GTSNPN and CDR2 SVGIG (reference sequence). V shed 2 bases and J shed 0 bases, with 3 bases lying between them. The CDR3 loop reads CAWSTSTDTQYF. The CDR3 DNA reads as TGTGCCTGGAGTACTAGCACAGATACGCAGTATTTT.

Remarks on this clonotype: Since a much larger clone is just one base distant, this may be a read error. This rearrangement joins TRBV11-3 to TRBJ2-2; tentatively, D is TRBD2 (5 bases). The CDR3 length is 14 residues. Germline CDR1 reads SGHNT; CDR2 reads YENEEA. CDR3 protein: CASSATTNTGELIF. The CDR3 region has the DNA TGTGCCAGCAGCGCGACAACGAACACCGGGGAGCTGATTTTT.

There are many counts of this clonotype. The chain employs TRBV30 and TRBJ1-5; perhaps TRBD1 as D (6 bases). Trimming shortened V by 0 bases and J by 0 bases, and 12 bases separated the two germline ends. CDR1 is GTSNPN, CDR2 SVGIG, per germline (reference sequence). This CDR3 contains 16 residues. The CDR3 DNA is TGTGCCTGGAGTGTACGGGGGCGTGGTAGCAATCAGCCCCAGCATTTT. Protein: CAWSVRGRGSNQPQHF.

This clonotype was recorded many times. The chain links TRBV20-1 to TRBJ2-7; 7 nucleotides agree with TRBD1. The CDR3 is made up of 13 amino acids. CDR1 is DFQATT, CDR2 SNEGSKA, per germline (reference sequence). V trimming: 6 bases; J trimming: 2 bases; junction bases outside the gene matches: 7. The CDR3, as DNA: TGCAGTGCCGAGGGACAGAATACCTACGAGCAGTACTTC. This translates into CSAEGQNTYEQYF.

This clonotype was recorded at least ten times. The genes are TRBV6-1 and TRBJ2-2; possibly TRBD2 for D (6 bases). The CDR3 spans 18 residues. Germline loops: CDR1 MNHNS, CDR2 SASEGT. V was pared by 5 bases and J by 7 bases, with 26 bases between. The CDR3: CASSRAIGTPSSGGELFF. The CDR3 bases are TGTGCCAGCAGTCGTGCCATCGGGACTCCCTCCAGCGGCGGGGAGCTGTTTTTT.

The chain employs TRBV6-2 or TRBV6-3 and TRBJ2-1; 7 nucleotides align to TRBD2. Germline V gene lookup returns CDR1 MNHEY and CDR2 SVGEGT. The CDR3 runs to 12 residues. V was pared by 6 bases and J by 7 bases, with 3 bases of the junction left unmatched. The CDR3 DNA is TGTGCCAGCAGGCTACTAGCGAATGAGCAGTTCTTC. The encoded protein is CASRLLANEQFF.

The chain joins TRBV29-1 to TRBJ2-7; unclear D gene. Trimming stripped 2 bases from V and 2 bases from J, with 13 bases between. The CDR3 has 14 residues. The germline V gene has CDR1 SQVTM and CDR2 ANQGSEA. DNA for the CDR3: TGCAGCGTTGAAACTGCATTTAAGCCCTACGAGCAGTACTTC. Translated, it gives CSVETAFKPYEQYF.

This clonotype was detected many times. The chain joins TRBV19 to TRBJ1-5, with 7 nucleotides matching TRBD1. V dropped 3 bases and J dropped 5; count of bases not matched to a gene: 7. This CDR3 region has 15 residues. Germline loops: CDR1 LNHDA, CDR2 SQIVND (reference sequence). The CDR3 spells CASSIPGGPDQPQHF. DNA for the CDR3: TGTGCCAGTAGTATTCCAGGGGGGCCTGATCAGCCCCAGCATTTT.

This chain connects TRBV7-9 to TRBJ2-1; 11 positions agree with TRBD2. Germline loops: CDR1 SEHNR, CDR2 FQNEAQ (reference sequence). V trimming: 4 bases; J trimming: 9 bases; junction bases outside the gene matches: 8. This CDR3 spans 15 amino acids. The CDR3 region is CASSSTSGRIGEQFF. Written as DNA, the CDR3 is TGTGCCAGCAGCTCCACTAGCGGGAGAATTGGTGAGCAGTTCTTC.